The 8 T cell receptor beta chains below come from one sample, sequenced in a study of blood T cell repertoires in COVID-19. Repertoires were generated with immunoSEQ multiplex PCR, while TCRdb's copy carries only in-frame clones and drops some. The profile shows 60,000 or so clones, approximately 85% of them singletons. Source material: peripheral blood. The origin of the receptors is a human donor in a cohort sampled during active COVID-19.

The chain carries TRBV11-3 and TRBJ1-3; TRBD1 aligns across 9 bases. The CDR3 is 14 residues long. Germline CDR1 reads SGHNT; CDR2 reads YENEEA. Trimming took 6 bases from V and 3 from J; bases not matched to a gene: 3. CDR3 sequence: CASRRTGDGNTIYF. The CDR3 DNA reads TGTGCCAGCAGACGGACAGGGGATGGAAACACCATATATTTT. Together with reference TRBV11-3 and TRBJ1-3, the CDR3 gives the full variable domain: EAGVVQSPRYKIIEKKQPVAFWCNPISGHNTLYWYLQNLGQGPELLIRYENEEAVDDSQLPKDRFSAERLKGVDSTLKIQPAELGDSAVYLCASRRTGDGNTIYFGEGSWLTVV.

The chain links TRBV25-1 to TRBJ1-1; 9 positions agree with TRBD1. Germline CDR1 reads MGHDK; CDR2 reads SYGVNS. Germline trimming cut 6 bases from V and 4 bases from J; bases unmatched to any gene: 9. There are 15 residues in the CDR3. Written as DNA, the CDR3 is TGTGCCAGCAGCAAGAGGACAGGGGCCGGCACTGAAGCTTTCTTT. Protein product: CASSKRTGAGTEAFF.

This chain connects TRBV6-2 or TRBV6-3 to TRBJ1-2, with D possibly being TRBD1 (5 bases). Trimming pared 1 base from V and 2 bases from J, leaving 14 bases between. Germline CDR1 and CDR2: MNHEY and SVGEGT. The CDR3 runs to 16 residues. In nucleotides, the CDR3 is TGTGCCAGCAGTTACTTCCAGGGCCTCTCGAACTATGGCTACACCTTC. Amino acids: CASSYFQGLSNYGYTF.

This chain uses TRBV7-2 with TRBJ2-5; D not resolved. Germline lookup yields CDR1 SGHTA and CDR2 FQGNSA. The CDR3 contains 13 residues. Trimming left V 3 bases short and J 5 bases short, with 10 bases between. DNA of the CDR3: TGTGCCAGCAGCTTTCGAGGTGGTGAGACCCAGTACTTC. Its protein product is CASSFRGGETQYF.

The CDR3 region is CASSPGRDRATDTQYF. The CDR3 DNA reads as TGTGCCAGCAGCCCGGGCCGGGACAGGGCGACAGATACGCAGTATTTT. The chain uses TRBV5-8 and TRBJ2-3; 9 bases align to TRBD1. The CDR3 loop spans 16 amino acids. V shed 4 bases, J shed 3 bases, and the junction held 9 bases outside the gene matches. The germline CDR1 and CDR2 sequences are SGHTS and YDEGEE.

This clone was observed a single time. The CDR3 loop is CASSVLAGGYDEQFF. CDR3 sequence (DNA): TGTGCCAGCAGCGTACTAGCGGGGGGGTACGATGAGCAGTTCTTC. The J gene is TRBJ2-1, the V gene TRBV9; 12 bases map to TRBD2. The CDR3 consists of 15 residues. The trim removed 1 base at V and 8 bases at J, leaving 4 bases unmatched. The germline V gene has CDR1 SGDLS and CDR2 YYNGEE.

This clone was counted once. The chain recombines TRBV9 with TRBJ2-5; 11 bases map to TRBD2. The J segment lost 4 bases and the V segment lost 0 bases, leaving 5 bases of the junction unmatched. This CDR3 contains 16 residues. Germline V gives CDR1 SGDLS, CDR2 YYNGEE. CDR3 protein: CASSVVSGGAGETQYF. The CDR3 DNA is TGTGCCAGCAGCGTAGTTAGCGGGGGGGCCGGAGAGACCCAGTACTTC.

The CDR3 coding sequence is TGTGCCATCAGTGGGGGGGAACTAGGTGAAGCTTTCTTT. It encodes CAISGGELGEAFF. The chain combines TRBV10-3 with TRBJ1-1, with a tentative D call TRBD1 (5 bases). V was clipped by 4 bases and J by 7 bases, with 13 bases between them. The germline CDR1 and CDR2 sequences are ENHRY and SYGVKD. This CDR3 comprises 13 residues.